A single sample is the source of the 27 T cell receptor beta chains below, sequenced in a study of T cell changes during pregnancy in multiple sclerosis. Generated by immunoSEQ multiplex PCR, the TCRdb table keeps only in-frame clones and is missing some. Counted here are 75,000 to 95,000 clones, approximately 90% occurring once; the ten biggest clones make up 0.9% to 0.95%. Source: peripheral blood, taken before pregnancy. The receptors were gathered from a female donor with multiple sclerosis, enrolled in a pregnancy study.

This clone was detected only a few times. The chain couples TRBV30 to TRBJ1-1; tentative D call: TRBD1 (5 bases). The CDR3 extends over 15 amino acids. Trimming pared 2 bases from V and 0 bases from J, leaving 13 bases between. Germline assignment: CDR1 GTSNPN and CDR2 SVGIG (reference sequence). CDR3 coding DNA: TGTGCCTGGAGTTCAAGGAGACAGATGAACACTGAAGCTTTCTTT. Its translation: CAWSSRRQMNTEAFF.

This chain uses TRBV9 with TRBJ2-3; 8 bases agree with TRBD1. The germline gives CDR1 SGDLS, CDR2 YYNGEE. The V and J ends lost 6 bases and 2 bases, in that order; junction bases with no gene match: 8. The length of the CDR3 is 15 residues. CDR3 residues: CASNLRGQDTDTQYF. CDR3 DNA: TGTGCCAGCAACCTCCGGGGACAGGACACAGATACGCAGTATTTT.

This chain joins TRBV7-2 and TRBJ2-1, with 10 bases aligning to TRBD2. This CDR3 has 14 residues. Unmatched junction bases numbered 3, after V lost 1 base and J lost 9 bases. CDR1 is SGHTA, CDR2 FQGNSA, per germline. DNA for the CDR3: TGTGCCAGCAGCTTAGACGCTAGCGGGGGTGAGCAGTTCTTC. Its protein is CASSLDASGGEQFF.

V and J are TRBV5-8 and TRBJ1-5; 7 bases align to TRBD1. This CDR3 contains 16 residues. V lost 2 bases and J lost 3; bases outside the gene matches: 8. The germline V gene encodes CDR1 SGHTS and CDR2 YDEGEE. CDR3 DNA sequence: TGTGCCAGCAGCTTAAGGACAGGAGTAAACAATCAGCCCCAGCATTTT. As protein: CASSLRTGVNNQPQHF.

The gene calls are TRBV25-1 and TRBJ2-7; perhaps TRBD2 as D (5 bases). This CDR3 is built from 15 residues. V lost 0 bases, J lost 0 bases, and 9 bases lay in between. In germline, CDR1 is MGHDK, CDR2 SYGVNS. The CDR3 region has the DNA TGTGCCAGCAGTGAATACGAGGGCAGCTCCTACGAGCAGTACTTC. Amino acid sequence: CASSEYEGSSYEQYF.

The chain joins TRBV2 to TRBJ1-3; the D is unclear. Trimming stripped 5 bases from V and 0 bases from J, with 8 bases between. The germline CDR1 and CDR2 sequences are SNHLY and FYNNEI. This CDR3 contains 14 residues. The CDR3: CASSLINSGNTIYF. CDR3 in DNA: TGTGCCAGCAGTCTAATAAACTCTGGAAACACCATATATTTT.

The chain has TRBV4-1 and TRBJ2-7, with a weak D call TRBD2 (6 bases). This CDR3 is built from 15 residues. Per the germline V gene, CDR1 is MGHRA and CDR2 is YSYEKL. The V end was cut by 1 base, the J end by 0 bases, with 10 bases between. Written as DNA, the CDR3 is TGCGCCAGCAGCCAAGCGGGCGGGGCCTCCTACGAGCAGTACTTC. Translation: CASSQAGGASYEQYF.

The CDR3 region is CASRMGLAGGYNEQFF. The DNA for the CDR3 is TGCGCCAGCCGAATGGGACTAGCGGGAGGATACAATGAGCAGTTCTTC. The rearrangement links TRBV4-1 to TRBJ2-1, with 15 bases matching TRBD2. J lost 4 bases, V lost 8 bases, and 6 bases had no gene match. The CDR3 covers 16 residues. The germline CDR1 and CDR2 sequences are MGHRA and YSYEKL.

CDR3 region: CASSLGTGGWQYF. The CDR3 DNA sequence: TGCGCCAGCAGCCTGGGGACAGGGGGTTGGCAGTACTTC. The chain recombines TRBV5-1 with TRBJ2-7, with 11 bases fitting TRBD1. The germline CDR1 and CDR2 sequences are SGHRS and YFSETQ. This CDR3 has 13 residues. V gave up 4 bases and J gave up 9 bases; unmatched junction bases: 6.

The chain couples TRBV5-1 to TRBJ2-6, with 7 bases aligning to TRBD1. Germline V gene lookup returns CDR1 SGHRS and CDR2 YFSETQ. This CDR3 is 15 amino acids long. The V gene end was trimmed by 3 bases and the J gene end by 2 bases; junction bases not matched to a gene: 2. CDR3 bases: TGCGCCAGCAGCTATACAGGGGCTGGGGCCAACGTCCTGACTTTC. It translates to CASSYTGAGANVLTF.

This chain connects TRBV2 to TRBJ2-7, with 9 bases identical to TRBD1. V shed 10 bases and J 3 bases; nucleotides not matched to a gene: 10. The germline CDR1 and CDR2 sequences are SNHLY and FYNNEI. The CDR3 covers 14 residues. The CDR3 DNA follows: TGTGCCACCAAGCCACAGGGGGCGATCTACGAGCAGTACTTC. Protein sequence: CATKPQGAIYEQYF.

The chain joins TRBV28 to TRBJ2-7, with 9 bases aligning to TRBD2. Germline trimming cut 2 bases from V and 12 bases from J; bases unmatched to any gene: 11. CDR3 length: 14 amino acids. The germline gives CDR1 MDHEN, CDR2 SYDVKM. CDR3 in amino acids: CASSLGGAGGPPYF. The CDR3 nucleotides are TGTGCCAGCAGTTTAGGGGGAGCGGGAGGTCCTCCGTACTTC. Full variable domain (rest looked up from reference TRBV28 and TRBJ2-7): DVKVTQSSRYLVKRTGEKVFLECVQDMDHENMFWYRQDPGLGLRLIYFSYDVKMKEKGDIPEGYSVSREKKERFSLILESASTNQTSMYLCASSLGGAGGPPYFGPGTRLTVT.

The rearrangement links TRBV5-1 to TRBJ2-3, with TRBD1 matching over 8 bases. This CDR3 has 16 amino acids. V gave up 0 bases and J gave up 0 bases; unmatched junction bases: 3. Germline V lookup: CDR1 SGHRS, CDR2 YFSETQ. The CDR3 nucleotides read TGCGCCAGCAGCTTGGTAGGACAGGGAAGCACAGATACGCAGTATTTT. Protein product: CASSLVGQGSTDTQYF. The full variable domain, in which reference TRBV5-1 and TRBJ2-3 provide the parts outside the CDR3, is KAGVTQTPRYLIKTRGQQVTLSCSPISGHRSVSWYQQTPGQGLQFLFEYFSETQRNKGNFPGRFSGRQFSNSRSEMNVSTLELGDSALYLCASSLVGQGSTDTQYFGPGTRLTVL.

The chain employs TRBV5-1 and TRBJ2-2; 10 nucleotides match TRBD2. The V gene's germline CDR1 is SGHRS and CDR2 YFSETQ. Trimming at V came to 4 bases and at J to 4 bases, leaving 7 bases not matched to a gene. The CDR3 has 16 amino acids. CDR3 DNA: TGCGCCAGCAGCGTGGGACTAGCGCGATTCACCGGGGAGCTGTTTTTT. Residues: CASSVGLARFTGELFF.

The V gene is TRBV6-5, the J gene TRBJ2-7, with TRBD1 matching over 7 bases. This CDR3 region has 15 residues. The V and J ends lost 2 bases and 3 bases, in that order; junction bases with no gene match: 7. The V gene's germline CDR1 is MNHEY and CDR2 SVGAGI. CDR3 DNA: TGTGCCAGCAGTTACGATAGGGACAGATACTACGAGCAGTACTTC. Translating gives CASSYDRDRYYEQYF.

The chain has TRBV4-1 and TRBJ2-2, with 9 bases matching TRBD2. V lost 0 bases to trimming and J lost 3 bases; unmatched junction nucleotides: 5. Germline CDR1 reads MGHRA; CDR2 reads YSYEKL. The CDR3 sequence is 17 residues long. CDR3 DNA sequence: TGCGCCAGCAGCCAAGAATTTGCGGGAGGGTACACCGGGGAGCTGTTTTTT. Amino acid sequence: CASSQEFAGGYTGELFF.

The CDR3, as DNA: TGCGCCAGCAGCCAAGTCGCCTCGGGGGGCGCAGCTAACTATGGCTACACCTTC. Amino acids: CASSQVASGGAANYGYTF. The V call is TRBV4-3, the J call TRBJ1-2, with TRBD1 as a possible D gene (6 bases). Trimming removed 1 base from V and 0 bases from J, with 18 bases in between. The CDR3 totals 18 residues. CDR1 and CDR2 (germline): LGHNA, YSLEER.

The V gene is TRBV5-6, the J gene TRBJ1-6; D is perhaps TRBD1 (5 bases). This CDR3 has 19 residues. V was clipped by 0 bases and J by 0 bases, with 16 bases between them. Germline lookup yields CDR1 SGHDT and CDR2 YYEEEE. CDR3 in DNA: TGTGCCAGCAGCTTGGCCCAGGGCCTGTTCAGCTCCTATAATTCACCCCTCCACTTT. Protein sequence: CASSLAQGLFSSYNSPLHF.

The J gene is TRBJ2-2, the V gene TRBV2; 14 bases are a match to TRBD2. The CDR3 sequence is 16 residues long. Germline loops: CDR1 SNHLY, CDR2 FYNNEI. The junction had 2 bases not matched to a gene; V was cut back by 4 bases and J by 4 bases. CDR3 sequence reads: CASSGLAGGFTGELFF. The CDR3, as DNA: TGTGCCAGCAGTGGACTAGCGGGAGGGTTCACCGGGGAGCTGTTTTTT.

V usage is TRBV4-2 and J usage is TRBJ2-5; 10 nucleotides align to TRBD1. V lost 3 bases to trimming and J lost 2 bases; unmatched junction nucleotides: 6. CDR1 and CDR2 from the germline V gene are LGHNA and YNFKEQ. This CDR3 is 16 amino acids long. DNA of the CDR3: TGTGCCAGCAGCCAGGGAGGACAGGGGGGACAAGAGACCCAGTACTTC. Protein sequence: CASSQGGQGGQETQYF.

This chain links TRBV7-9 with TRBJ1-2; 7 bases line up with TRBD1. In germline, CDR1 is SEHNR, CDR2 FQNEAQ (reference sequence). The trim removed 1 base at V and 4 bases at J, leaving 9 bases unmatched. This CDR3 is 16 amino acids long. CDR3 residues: CASSLGETGFGYGYTF. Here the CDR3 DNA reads TGTGCCAGCAGCTTAGGGGAGACAGGGTTCGGCTATGGCTACACCTTC.

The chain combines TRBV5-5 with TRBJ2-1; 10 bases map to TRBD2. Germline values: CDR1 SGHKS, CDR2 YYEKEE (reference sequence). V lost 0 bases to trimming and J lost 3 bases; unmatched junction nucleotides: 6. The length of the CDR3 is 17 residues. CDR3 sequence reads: CASSLGFWTSGYNEQFF. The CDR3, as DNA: TGTGCCAGCAGCTTGGGTTTTTGGACTAGCGGCTACAATGAGCAGTTCTTC.

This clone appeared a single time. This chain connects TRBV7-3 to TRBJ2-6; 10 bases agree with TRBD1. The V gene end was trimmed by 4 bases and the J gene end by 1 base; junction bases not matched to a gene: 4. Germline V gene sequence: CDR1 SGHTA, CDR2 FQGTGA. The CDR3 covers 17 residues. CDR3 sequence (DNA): TGTGCCAGCAGCTCTAGACAGGGGGCATCTGGGGCCAACGTCCTGACTTTC. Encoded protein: CASSSRQGASGANVLTF. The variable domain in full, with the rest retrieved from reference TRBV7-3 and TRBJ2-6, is GAGVSQTPSNKVTEKGKYVELRCDPISGHTALYWYRQSLGQGPEFLIYFQGTGAADDSGLPNDRFFAVRPEGSVSTLKIQRTERGDSAVYLCASSSRQGASGANVLTFGAGSRLTVL.

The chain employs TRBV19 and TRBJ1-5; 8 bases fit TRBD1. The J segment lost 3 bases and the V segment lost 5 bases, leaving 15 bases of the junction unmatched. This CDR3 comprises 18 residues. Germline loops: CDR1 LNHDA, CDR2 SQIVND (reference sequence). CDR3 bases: TGTGCCAGTAGTCCAGGGACAGGTCAAAAGGTTGACAATCAGCCCCAGCATTTT. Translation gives CASSPGTGQKVDNQPQHF.

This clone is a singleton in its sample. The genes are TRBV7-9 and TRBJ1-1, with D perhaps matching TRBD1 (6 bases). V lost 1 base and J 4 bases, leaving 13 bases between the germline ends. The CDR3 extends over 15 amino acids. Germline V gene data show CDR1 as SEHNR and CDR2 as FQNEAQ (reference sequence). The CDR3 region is CASSLVGGQSTEAFF. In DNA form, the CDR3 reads TGTGCCAGCAGCTTAGTCGGGGGGCAAAGCACTGAAGCTTTCTTT. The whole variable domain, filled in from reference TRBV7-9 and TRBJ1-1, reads DTGVSQNPRHKITKRGQNVTFRCDPISEHNRLYWYRQTLGQGPEFLTYFQNEAQLEKSRLLSDRFSAERPKGSFSTLEIQRTEQGDSAMYLCASSLVGGQSTEAFFGQGTRLTVV.

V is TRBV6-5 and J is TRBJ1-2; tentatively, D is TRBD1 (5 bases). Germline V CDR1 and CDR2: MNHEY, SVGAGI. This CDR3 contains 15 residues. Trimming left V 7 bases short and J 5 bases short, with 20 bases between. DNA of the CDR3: TGTGCCAGCACCTTCTTAGGAGACCGGGGGTATGGCTACACCTTC. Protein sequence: CASTFLGDRGYGYTF.

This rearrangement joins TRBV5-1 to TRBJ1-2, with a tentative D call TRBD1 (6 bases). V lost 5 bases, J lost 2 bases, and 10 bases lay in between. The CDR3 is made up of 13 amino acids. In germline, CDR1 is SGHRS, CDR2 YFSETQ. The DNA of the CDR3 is TGCGCCAGCAGGGGGGGGCAGAACTATGGCTACACCTTC. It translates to CASRGGQNYGYTF.